This T cell receptor (beta chain) is drawn from a study of shared clonotypes between healthy human individuals. Assay: immunoSEQ multiplex PCR; the TCRdb copy retains only in-frame clones and omits some. Found here are about 590,000 clones, just under 97% of them singletons; the top ten hold 0.11%. V lost 0 bases, J lost 0 bases, and 3 bases lay in between. The CDR3 loop spans 13 amino acids. Looked up from germline, CDR1 is MNHEY and CDR2 is SVGAGI. Naivety among CD8 cells was defined by CD45RO negativity and positive CCR7 selection, thereby excluding terminally differentiated effector memory CD45RA+ cells. For this clone: Other DNA sequences within the sample encode an identical CDR3.

The chain uses TRBV6-5 and TRBJ2-7; D is undetermined. The sequencing input was naive CD8+ T cells sorted from blood. This TCR was recovered from a woman aged 25 to 39 in good health. CDR3 bases: TGTGCCAGCAGTTACTCCCCCTCCTACGAGCAGTACTTC. This sequence encodes CASSYSPSYEQYF.